This T cell receptor (beta chain) was captured by sequencing in a study of Tregs in tolerant kidney transplant recipients. General study results and limits: Findings come from small patient numbers and require larger validation.

Sequencing used immunoSEQ multiplex PCR; TCRdb keeps in-frame clones, though not all of them. The sample carries about 66,000 clones, roughly 92% recorded once. The CDR3 length is 13 residues. With 5 bases removed from V and 7 bases from J, the gap between germline ends came to 9 bases. The germline V gene has CDR1 LNHDA and CDR2 SQIVND (reference sequence). Points on this clone: The target antigen is unknown. The same CDR3 is also encoded by other DNA sequences in this sample.

V and J are TRBV19 and TRBJ1-6; D is uncertain. This specimen consisted of CD8+ T cells from blood, obtained before the transplant. The source is a human donor who received a combined kidney and bone marrow transplant. The chain's CDR3 is CASSPQNNSPLHF. The CDR3 DNA follows: TGTGCCAGTAGTCCACAGAACAATTCACCCCTCCACTTT.